This TCR beta chain is from a study of CD8+CD57+ T cells in acquired aplastic anemia. Regarding the study as a whole: Patients had about 31 CD8+ CDR3 sequences in common with controls (the shared set).

CDR3 and TCR beta VDJ profiling relied on a genomic DNA template. TCRdb analysed the reads with MiXCR anew, one entry per CDR3 protein. The table has under 150,000 distinct CDR3 sequences, around two fifths seen once. Germline V CDR1 and CDR2: WSHSY, SAAADI. There are 14 residues in the CDR3. V lost 5 bases and J 0 bases, leaving 8 bases between the germline ends. Worth noting for this clonotype: The antigen remains undetermined.

This chain uses TRBV10-2 with TRBJ2-1, with D possibly matching TRBD1 (6 bases). This clonotype was sampled from a human donor in good health, serving as a control. Sequencing was performed on sorted CD4+, CD8+, or CD8+CD57+ T cells (not recorded which) from PBMCs. CDR3 protein: CASSTGLSYNEQFF. DNA of the CDR3: TGCGCCAGCAGTACAGGGCTCTCCTACAATGAGCAGTTCTTC.